The rows below give T cell receptor beta chains drawn from one sample of a study of a mutant IDH1 vaccine in newly diagnosed glioma. Assay used: immunoSEQ multiplex PCR; TCRdb lists only in-frame clones, some missing. Of around 67,000 clones in the sample, about 86% are singletons; the top ten hold about 4.8%. Sequenced here: peripheral blood mononuclear cells (PBMCs), sampled from a glioma patient treated with radiotherapy, temozolomide or both. These receptors were obtained from a woman aged 18-29 years with glioma. Some clones in this sample may be carry-over from other donors' samples. CDR3s include the opening cysteine and the closing phenylalanine or tryptophan. D genes are given only for firm matches. Clone size is stated in some rows and not others, as once, few, many or a class when expanded.

d_gene	abundance	v_gene	j_gene	CDR3aa	CDR3nt
.	.	TRBV9	TRBJ2-7	CASSVDPVTSYEQYF	TGTGCCAGCAGCGTAGATCCCGTGACTAGCTACGAGCAGTACTTC
TRBD1	few	TRBV10-1	TRBJ2-7	CASSESGRQGSEQYF	TGCGCCAGCAGTGAGTCGGGGAGACAGGGCTCCGAGCAGTACTTC
.	few	TRBV10-3	TRBJ1-1	CAISGGQRNTEAFF	TGTGCCATCAGTGGGGGCCAGCGGAACACTGAAGCTTTCTTT
.	.	TRBV6-1	TRBJ1-2	CASSEDGGLYGYTF	TGTGCCAGCAGTGAAGATGGGGGGCTGTATGGCTACACCTTC
TRBD2	.	TRBV4-1	TRBJ2-4	CASSQGEGAGVLAKNIQYF	TGCGCCAGCAGCCAAGGGGAGGGAGCGGGAGTTCTAGCCAAAAACATTCAGTACTTC
.	.	TRBV19	TRBJ1-5	CASSIGTRSNQPQHF	TGTGCCAGTAGTATCGGGACACGGAGCAATCAGCCCCAGCATTTT
TRBD1	.	TRBV6-1	TRBJ2-5	CASRRGQTQETQYF	TGTGCCAGCAGACGGGGACAGACTCAAGAGACCCAGTACTTC
.	.	TRBV6-1	TRBJ1-2	CASSANRAGGYTF	TGTGCCAGCAGCGCGAACAGGGCCGGCGGCTACACCTTC
TRBD1	.	TRBV30	TRBJ1-2	CAWDTTTGDYGYTF	TGTGCCTGGGACACGACAACAGGGGACTATGGCTACACCTTC
.	.	TRBV29-1	TRBJ2-2	CSVGQPGELFF	TGCAGCGTTGGTCAGCCCGGGGAGCTGTTTTTT
.	.	TRBV6-1	TRBJ1-5	CASRLGGSSNQPQHF	TGTGCCAGCAGATTAGGGGGATCTAGCAATCAGCCCCAGCATTTT
.	.	TRBV6-4	TRBJ2-1	CASSDSFRGNEQFF	TGTGCCAGCAGTGACTCGTTCAGGGGTAATGAGCAGTTCTTC
.	.	TRBV9	TRBJ1-5	CASSVVSGQPQHF	TGTGCCAGCAGCGTAGTCTCAGGGCAGCCCCAGCATTTT
.	.	TRBV4-1	TRBJ2-7	CASSQAVGRSYEQYF	TGCGCCAGCAGCCAAGCAGTAGGGAGGTCCTACGAGCAGTACTTC
TRBD1	few	TRBV10-3	TRBJ1-5	CAISPGQGVGQPQHF	TGTGCCATCAGCCCCGGACAGGGCGTAGGTCAGCCCCAGCATTTT
.	.	TRBV2	TRBJ1-4	CASSAMGVSTNEKLFF	TGTGCCAGCAGCGCCATGGGGGTTTCAACTAATGAAAAACTGTTTTTT
.	.	TRBV6-5	TRBJ1-1	CASSFKGGAAAEAFF	TGTGCCAGCAGTTTTAAAGGGGGAGCTGCGGCTGAAGCTTTCTTT
.	.	TRBV29-1	TRBJ1-2	CSVGPDGEQGYGYTF	TGCAGCGTTGGCCCCGATGGGGAGCAAGGCTATGGCTACACCTTC
.	.	TRBV10-1	TRBJ1-1	CASSDRGHTEAFF	TGCGCCAGCAGTGACCGGGGACACACTGAAGCTTTCTTT
TRBD1	.	TRBV5-4	TRBJ2-7	CASSDRGRREQYF	TGTGCCAGCAGTGACAGGGGGCGCCGCGAGCAGTACTTC
.	.	TRBV27	TRBJ1-1	CASSLSKRLNTEAFF	TGTGCCAGCAGTTTATCGAAACGGTTGAACACTGAAGCTTTCTTT
.	medium-sized	TRBV7-6	TRBJ1-4	CASSSNRGSGEKLFF	TGTGCCAGCAGCTCCAACAGAGGGTCAGGTGAAAAACTGTTTTTT
.	.	TRBV25-1	TRBJ2-5	CASMKGRTRETQYF	TGTGCCAGCATGAAGGGCAGAACGAGAGAGACCCAGTACTTC
TRBD1	once	TRBV27	TRBJ1-6	CASSLGQMVSPLHF	TGTGCCAGCAGCCTGGGACAGATGGTATCACCCCTCCACTTT
.	.	TRBV9	TRBJ1-1	CASSVVESNGEAFF	TGTGCCAGCAGCGTAGTAGAGAGCAACGGTGAAGCTTTCTTT
.	.	TRBV6-6	TRBJ2-7	CASSLHGKSEQYF	TGTGCCAGCAGCCTACACGGAAAGAGCGAGCAGTACTTC
.	.	TRBV5-1	TRBJ2-3	CASSFRLPGDTQYF	TGCGCCAGCAGCTTCCGGCTCCCGGGAGATACGCAGTATTTT
.	.	TRBV9	TRBJ2-3	CASSVYGSTDTQYF	TGTGCCAGCAGCGTATACGGGAGCACAGATACGCAGTATTTT
.	.	TRBV7-9	TRBJ1-1	CASMGGDTEAFF	TGTGCCAGCATGGGGGGGGACACTGAAGCTTTCTTT
.	.	TRBV6-6	TRBJ1-5	CASSYSGGNQPQHF	TGTGCCAGCAGTTACTCGGGTGGCAATCAGCCCCAGCATTTT
.	.	TRBV5-4	TRBJ2-3	CASSLGLATDTQYF	TGTGCCAGCAGCTTGGGCTTAGCCACAGATACGCAGTATTTT
TRBD2	once	TRBV7-2	TRBJ2-2	CASSTSGGNTGELFF	TGTGCCAGCAGTACTAGCGGGGGGAACACCGGGGAGCTGTTTTTT
.	.	TRBV30	TRBJ2-1	CAWNLNVNNEQFF	TGTGCCTGGAACTTAAACGTCAACAATGAGCAGTTCTTC
.	.	TRBV6-5	TRBJ1-2	CASSPGHANYGYTF	TGTGCCAGCAGTCCTGGACACGCCAACTATGGCTACACCTTC
.	.	TRBV30	TRBJ1-2	CASPRGARDNYGYTF	TGTGCCTCCCCGCGCGGGGCCAGGGATAACTATGGCTACACCTTC
.	.	TRBV5-6	TRBJ1-2	CASNNAPTGYFSDGYTF	TGTGCCAGCAACAACGCGCCGACAGGTTACTTCTCGGATGGCTACACCTTC
TRBD2	.	TRBV19	TRBJ2-3	CASTWGLESGTQYF	TGTGCCAGTACATGGGGACTAGAATCTGGTACGCAGTATTTT
TRBD1	.	TRBV30	TRBJ1-1	CAWSPGSRTGSSF	TGTGCCTGGAGTCCGGGGTCGAGGACAGGGTCCTCGTTT
.	few	TRBV29-1	TRBJ1-1	CSDANTEAFF	TGCAGCGACGCGAACACTGAAGCTTTCTTT
TRBD2	.	TRBV7-9	TRBJ2-7	CASSLGSSGGTEQYF	TGTGCCAGCAGCTTAGGATCTAGCGGAGGGACCGAGCAGTACTTC
TRBD1	few	TRBV5-1	TRBJ1-1	CASSSMTGGNTEAFF	TGCGCCAGCAGCTCTATGACAGGGGGGAACACTGAAGCTTTCTTT
.	.	TRBV29-1	TRBJ2-7	CSVDTAYEQYF	TGCAGCGTTGACACAGCCTACGAGCAGTACTTC
TRBD2	.	TRBV9	TRBJ2-7	CASSVGGGTLYEQYF	TGTGCCAGCAGCGTAGGCGGGGGGACCCTCTACGAGCAGTACTTC
TRBD2	.	TRBV5-4	TRBJ2-2	CASTSLGGSGSGELFF	TGTGCCAGCACCTCCCTGGGGGGTAGCGGGAGCGGGGAGCTGTTTTTT
.	.	TRBV4-1	TRBJ1-1	CASSPSGLQNTEAFF	TGCGCCAGCAGCCCCTCGGGACTCCAGAACACTGAAGCTTTCTTT
TRBD2	.	TRBV5-6	TRBJ2-5	CASSWGPSGTPSSETQYF	TGTGCCAGCAGCTGGGGACCCAGCGGGACCCCGTCCAGTGAGACCCAGTACTTC
.	.	TRBV25-1	TRBJ2-7	CASSAGYEQYF	TGTGCCAGCAGTGCCGGCTACGAGCAGTACTTC
.	.	TRBV7-9	TRBJ1-3	CASMTESSGNTIYF	TGTGCCAGCATGACCGAGAGCTCTGGAAACACCATATATTTT
.	.	TRBV9	TRBJ2-5	CASRGPEETQYF	TGTGCCAGCAGGGGGCCAGAAGAGACCCAGTACTTC
.	.	TRBV7-9	TRBJ1-1	CASSLPGDYTEAFF	TGTGCCAGCAGCTTACCGGGGGATTACACTGAAGCTTTCTTT
TRBD1	.	TRBV5-1	TRBJ2-7	CASSPTGQGGYEQYF	TGCGCCAGCAGCCCTACCGGACAGGGGGGCTACGAGCAGTACTTC
TRBD2	few	TRBV29-1	TRBJ2-3	CSVGVSSSGTQYF	TGCAGCGTTGGCGTGTCGTCTAGCGGTACGCAGTATTTT
.	.	TRBV6-6	TRBJ2-7	CASSYSAVGEQYF	TGTGCCAGCAGTTACTCGGCCGTGGGCGAGCAGTACTTC